This T cell receptor (beta chain) appears in the sequencing data of a study of cytomegalovirus exposure and HLA in healthy donors. Broader study findings: The authors considered a cluster of highly shared sequence variants likely to be a sequencing artifact.

At the time of sampling, donors were nominally healthy, though unrecorded immune exposures were likely. This PCR relied on a set of 60 Vbeta primers and 13 Jbeta primers. Study processing details: About 88 million unique TCR beta chains, 9.5 million to 11 million of them shared, were counted by a later analysis. The protocol was immunoSEQ multiplex PCR, while the TCRdb copy is restricted to in-frame clones and leaves out a portion. V, J and clone size derive from that table, while D and trimming were established from the DNA sequence. The sample has 120,000 to 150,000 clones, over 75% seen once. The V end lost 3 bases, the J end lost 5 bases, and 14 bases lay between the germline ends. From germline, CDR1 is SGHRS and CDR2 YFSETQ. The CDR3 is 14 residues long. A remark on this clone: Antigen unknown.

The origin of this receptor is a woman in her 30s in good health and CMV-seronegative. This rearrangement joins TRBV5-1 to TRBJ2-5; D perhaps matches TRBD2 (6 bases). Sequenced input: PBMCs. The CDR3 DNA is TGCGCCAGCAGCTCGGTGGGAGGTAGGGAGACCCAGTACTTC. Residues: CASSSVGGRETQYF.